Described below is a single T cell receptor (beta chain) sequence and its context. What it recognizes is unknown. TCR beta cDNA libraries had unique molecular identifiers. Input populations of about 0.95 to 11 million T cells gave rise to 500,000 or so cDNA molecules. TCRdb processed the PCR reads anew with MiXCR; each CDR3 protein has one entry. Among hundreds of thousands of distinct CDR3 sequences listed, roughly three fifths were seen once. The junction had 10 bases not matched to a gene; V was cut back by 5 bases and J by 3 bases. This CDR3 spans 16 amino acids. The germline V gene encodes CDR1 DFQATT and CDR2 SNEGSKA (reference sequence). This sample was included in a study of post-analysis software for immune sequencing data. On the study more broadly: Disease trajectories encompassed relapsing-remitting, secondary progressive and progressive-relapsing multiple sclerosis.

Notes on the study in general: Samples made in the same batch grouped tightly together by F measure. About 5 TRBV segments (TRBV5-6, TRBV5-1 and TRBV20-1 among them) occurred more frequently in patients than in controls.

The rearrangement links TRBV20-1 to TRBJ2-1; 10 nucleotides line up with TRBD2. The clonotype was recovered from a girl aged 2-10 years with multiple sclerosis. Input material: blood. The DNA of the CDR3 is TGCAGTGCTCATGGGGCTAGCGGGGGATACTACAATGAGCAGTTCTTC. This sequence encodes CSAHGASGGYYNEQFF.